A single sample gave rise to the 13 T cell receptor beta chains below, sequenced in a study of response to subunit inactivated influenza vaccine. TCRdb ran MiXCR on the RT-PCR reads and lists one entry per CDR3 protein. Of 170,000 or so distinct CDR3 sequences listed, about 10% were seen once; the top ten hold approximately 35%. Sequencing used CD8+ T cells sorted from PBMCs, obtained roughly 24 months after vaccination. The receptors were gathered from a man in his fifties or sixties who received an inactivated influenza vaccine.

This clonotype was seen more than once but under ten times. The chain combines TRBV9 with TRBJ2-5, with 8 bases fitting TRBD1. CDR1 is SGDLS, CDR2 YYNGEE, per germline. The V and J ends lost 3 bases and 4 bases, in that order; junction bases with no gene match: 5. The CDR3 is 14 amino acids. DNA for the CDR3: TGTGCCAGCAGCGCGCAGGGGGCGCGAGAGACCCAGTACTTC. Translating it yields CASSAQGARETQYF.

This clonotype has at least ten counts. V gene TRBV27 combines with J gene TRBJ2-7; D unclear. CDR1 is MNHEY, CDR2 SMNVEV, per germline (reference sequence). This CDR3 contains 15 residues. Trimming cost V 5 bases and J 6 bases, with 20 bases left between them. CDR3 in DNA: TGTGCCAGCAGTCCAACCCTTGGGAACTACTTCGAGCAGTACTTC. It codes for CASSPTLGNYFEQYF.

This clonotype was seen more than once but under ten times. V and J are TRBV30 and TRBJ2-2, with a possible D match to TRBD2 (6 bases). V lost 4 bases and J 7 bases, leaving 13 bases between the germline ends. This CDR3 has 13 residues. Germline assignment: CDR1 GTSNPN and CDR2 SVGIG (reference sequence). DNA of the CDR3: TGTGCCTGGATATCGGCAGCGGGCGGGGAGCTGTTTTTT. Protein: CAWISAAGGELFF.

This clonotype was found a few times. V usage is TRBV20-1 and J usage is TRBJ2-5; 10 positions match TRBD2. This CDR3 has 14 residues. Germline CDR1 reads DFQATT; CDR2 reads SNEGSKA (reference sequence). The trim removed 3 bases at V and 1 base at J, leaving 2 bases unmatched. CDR3 sequence: CSASSGGTQETQYF. The CDR3 DNA is TGCAGTGCTAGTAGCGGGGGGACCCAAGAGACCCAGTACTTC.

Only a few counts were recorded for this clonotype. The V gene is TRBV6-2 or TRBV6-3, the J gene TRBJ1-1, with D possibly TRBD1 on 6 matching bases. CDR1 and CDR2 (germline): MNHEY, SVGEGT. V lost 2 bases and J 7 bases, leaving 11 bases between the germline ends. The CDR3 covers 13 residues. For the CDR3, the DNA is TGTGCCAGCAGTTACACACAGGGAGTTGAAGCTTTCTTT. Amino acid sequence: CASSYTQGVEAFF.

There are a few counts of this clonotype. The chain uses TRBV5-1 and TRBJ2-1; 8 nucleotides align to TRBD1. CDR1 is SGHRS and CDR2 is YFSETQ in the germline V gene. The junction had 6 bases not matched to a gene; V was cut back by 0 bases and J by 7 bases. CDR3 length equals 15 residues. For the CDR3, the DNA is TGCGCCAGCAGCTTGGCCGCGACAGGGGCGAATGAGCAGTTCTTC. It encodes CASSLAATGANEQFF. Combining the CDR3 with reference TRBV5-1 and TRBJ2-1 gives the whole variable domain KAGVTQTPRYLIKTRGQQVTLSCSPISGHRSVSWYQQTPGQGLQFLFEYFSETQRNKGNFPGRFSGRQFSNSRSEMNVSTLELGDSALYLCASSLAATGANEQFFGPGTRLTVL.

The rearrangement joins TRBV5-1 to TRBJ2-1; 9 bases are shared with TRBD1. The CDR3 length is 15 residues. V was pared by 7 bases and J by 9 bases, with 14 bases of the junction left unmatched. Germline assignment: CDR1 SGHRS and CDR2 YFSETQ. The CDR3 DNA is TGCGCCAGCTTTCGCGGGACAGGGCTTACAAGTGAGCAGTTCTTC. This encodes CASFRGTGLTSEQFF.

This clonotype turned up a few times. The chain has TRBV18 and TRBJ1-2, with 10 nucleotides matching TRBD1. The V segment lost 2 bases and the J segment 6 bases; nucleotides outside the gene matches: 6. CDR3 length equals 15 residues. Germline V gene data show CDR1 as KGHSH and CDR2 as LQKENI. CDR3 in amino acids: CASSPSRTGGDGYTF. CDR3 DNA sequence: TGTGCCAGCTCACCATCCCGGACAGGGGGGGATGGCTACACCTTC.

This clonotype was found a few times. V is TRBV20-1 and J is TRBJ2-3; D is unclear. This CDR3 is built from 16 residues. Looked up from germline, CDR1 is DFQATT and CDR2 is SNEGSKA (reference sequence). V was cut by 3 bases and J by 0 bases, with 16 bases left in between. CDR3 DNA: TGCAGTGCTAGGGGCCTGACTGCGCCTAGCACAGATACGCAGTATTTT. Translating it yields CSARGLTAPSTDTQYF.

This clonotype was seen a handful of times. V is TRBV7-8 and J is TRBJ2-1; D remains ambiguous. This CDR3 comprises 14 residues. Germline lookup yields CDR1 SGHVS and CDR2 FQNEAQ. V lost 3 bases to trimming and J lost 4 bases, with 10 bases between them. The CDR3 DNA reads as TGTGCCAGCAGCTTGATGTCCTCGTACAATGAGCAGTTCTTC. The encoded protein is CASSLMSSYNEQFF.

This clonotype was counted between two and nine times. V and J are TRBV10-3 and TRBJ2-7, with 7 positions matching TRBD2. The CDR3 has 15 amino acids. V lost 6 bases and J lost 0; bases outside the gene matches: 8. CDR1 is ENHRY, CDR2 SYGVKD, per germline. The CDR3 DNA reads as TGTGCCATCAGGGTGACGAGCGGGAACTCCTACGAGCAGTACTTC. Its translation is CAIRVTSGNSYEQYF.

The table lists this clonotype with a few counts. The gene calls are TRBV27 and TRBJ2-7, with D perhaps being TRBD1 or TRBD2 (5 bases each). CDR3 length equals 16 residues. CDR1 and CDR2 (germline): MNHEY, SMNVEV (reference sequence). V was trimmed by 5 bases and J by 3 bases, leaving 20 bases between them. The CDR3 DNA reads as TGTGCCAGCAGTCTCACCCGGGACGGATGGATCTACGAGCAGTACTTC. This translates into CASSLTRDGWIYEQYF.

The rearrangement joins TRBV5-1 to TRBJ2-2; 10 nucleotides align to TRBD2. The germline V gene has CDR1 SGHRS and CDR2 YFSETQ. V was pared by 5 bases and J by 4 bases, with 5 bases of the junction left unmatched. This CDR3 region has 15 residues. The CDR3 DNA reads TGCGCCAGCAGTCCTAGCGGGGGTAGCACCGGGGAGCTGTTTTTT. This encodes CASSPSGGSTGELFF.